This T cell receptor (beta chain) was sequenced in a study of beta chain features in type 1 diabetes. Study in general: The patients were much like the healthy donors in age, gender and cell yields.

This CDR3 has 14 amino acids. The V and J ends lost 1 base and 9 bases respectively, with 13 bases between them. Germline loops: CDR1 SGHVS, CDR2 FQNEAQ. TCRB transcripts that were expressed got sequenced, as all of the isolated RNA had been reverse transcribed. Libraries were prepared by immunoSEQ multiplex PCR; TCRdb keeps only in-frame clonotypes and omits some of them. The sample lists over 500,000 clones; less than 20% were seen once. Sequencing was performed on naive CD4+ T cells from blood. The clonotype was recovered from a man aged 18 to 29 in good health. This chain joins TRBV7-8 and TRBJ2-1, with D tentatively TRBD1 (5 bases). DNA for the CDR3: TGTGCCAGCAGCTTAGGCAGGGTTTCAGGTGAGCAGTTCTTC. Translation gives CASSLGRVSGEQFF.